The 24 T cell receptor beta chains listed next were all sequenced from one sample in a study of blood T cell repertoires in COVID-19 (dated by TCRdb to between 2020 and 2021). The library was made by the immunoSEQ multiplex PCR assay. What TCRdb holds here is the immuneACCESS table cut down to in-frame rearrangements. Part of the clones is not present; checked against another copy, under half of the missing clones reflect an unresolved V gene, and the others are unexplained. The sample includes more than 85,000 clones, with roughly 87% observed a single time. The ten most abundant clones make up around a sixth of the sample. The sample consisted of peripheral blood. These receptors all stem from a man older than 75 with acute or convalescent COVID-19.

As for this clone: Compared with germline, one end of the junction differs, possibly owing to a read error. The DNA of the CDR3 is TGTGCCAGCAGCTCCCAGACAGGTCACTTGCACTTC. Translated, it gives CASSSQTGHLHF. The chain recombines TRBV7-7 with TRBJ2-7; D might be TRBD1 (6 bases). The CDR3 consists of 12 residues. Per the germline V gene, CDR1 is SSHAT and CDR2 is FNYEAQ (reference sequence).

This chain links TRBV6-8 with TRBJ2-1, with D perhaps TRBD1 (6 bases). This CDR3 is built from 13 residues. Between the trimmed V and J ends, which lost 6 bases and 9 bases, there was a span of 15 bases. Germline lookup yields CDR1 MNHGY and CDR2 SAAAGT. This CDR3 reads CASSLTGTTEQFF. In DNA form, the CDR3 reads TGTGCCAGCAGCTTAACAGGGACCACTGAGCAGTTCTTC.

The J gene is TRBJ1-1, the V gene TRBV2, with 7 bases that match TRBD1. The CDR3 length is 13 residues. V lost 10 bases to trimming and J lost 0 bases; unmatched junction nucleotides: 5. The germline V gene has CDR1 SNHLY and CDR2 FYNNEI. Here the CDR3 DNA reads TGTGCCACAAGGACAGGTATGAACACTGAAGCTTTCTTT. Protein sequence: CATRTGMNTEAFF.

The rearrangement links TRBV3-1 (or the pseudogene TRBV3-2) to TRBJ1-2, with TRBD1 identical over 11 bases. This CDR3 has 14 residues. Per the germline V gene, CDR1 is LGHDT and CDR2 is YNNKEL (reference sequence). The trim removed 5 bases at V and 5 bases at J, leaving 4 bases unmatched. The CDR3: CASSEGQGGYGYTF. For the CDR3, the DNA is TGTGCCAGCAGCGAGGGACAGGGGGGGTATGGCTACACCTTC.

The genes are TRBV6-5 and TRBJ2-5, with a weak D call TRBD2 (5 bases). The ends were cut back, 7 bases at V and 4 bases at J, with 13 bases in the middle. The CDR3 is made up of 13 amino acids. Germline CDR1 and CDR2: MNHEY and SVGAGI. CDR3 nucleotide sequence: TGTGCCAGCACGGACGGTGCGGGAGAGACCCAGTACTTC. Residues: CASTDGAGETQYF.

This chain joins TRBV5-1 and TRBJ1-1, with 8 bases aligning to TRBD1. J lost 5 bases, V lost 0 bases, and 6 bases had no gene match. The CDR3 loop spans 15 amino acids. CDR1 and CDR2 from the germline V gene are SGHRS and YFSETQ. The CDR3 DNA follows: TGCGCCAGCAGCTTGGACAGGGGGAGAGGGACTGAAGCTTTCTTT. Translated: CASSLDRGRGTEAFF.

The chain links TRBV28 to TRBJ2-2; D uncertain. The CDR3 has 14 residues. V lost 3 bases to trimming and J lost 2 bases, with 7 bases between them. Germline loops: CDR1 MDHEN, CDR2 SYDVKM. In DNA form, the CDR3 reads TGTGCCAGCAGTTTCTCCGTCAACACCGGGGAGCTGTTTTTT. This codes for CASSFSVNTGELFF.

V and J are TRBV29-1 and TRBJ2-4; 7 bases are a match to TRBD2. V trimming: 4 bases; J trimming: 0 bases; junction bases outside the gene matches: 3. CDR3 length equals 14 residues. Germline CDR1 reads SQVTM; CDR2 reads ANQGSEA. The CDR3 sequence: CSVGGGIAKNIQYF. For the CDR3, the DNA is TGCAGCGTTGGGGGGGGGATAGCCAAAAACATTCAGTACTTC.

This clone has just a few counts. CDR3 nucleotides: TGTGCCAGCAGTCCCGGGGCCGGGACAGGGGAGTTCTATGGCTACACCTTC. This sequence encodes CASSPGAGTGEFYGYTF. The V call is TRBV2, the J call TRBJ1-2; TRBD1 agrees at 10 bases. The CDR3 sequence is 17 residues long. V dropped 5 bases and J dropped 4; count of bases not matched to a gene: 13. Germline CDR1 SNHLY, CDR2 FYNNEI.

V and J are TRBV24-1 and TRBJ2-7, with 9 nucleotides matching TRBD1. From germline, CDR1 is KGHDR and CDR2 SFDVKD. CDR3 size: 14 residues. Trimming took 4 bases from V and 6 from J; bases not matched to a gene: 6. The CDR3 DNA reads TGTGCCACCAGTGAGGGTATGACAGGGGGCGAGCAGTACTTC. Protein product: CATSEGMTGGEQYF.

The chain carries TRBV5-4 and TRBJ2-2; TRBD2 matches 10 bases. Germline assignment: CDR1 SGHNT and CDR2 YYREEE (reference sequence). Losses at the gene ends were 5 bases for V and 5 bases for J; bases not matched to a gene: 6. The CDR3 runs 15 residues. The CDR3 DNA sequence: TGTGCCAGCAGTACTAGCGGGATGGGTACCGGGGAGCTGTTTTTT. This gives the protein CASSTSGMGTGELFF.

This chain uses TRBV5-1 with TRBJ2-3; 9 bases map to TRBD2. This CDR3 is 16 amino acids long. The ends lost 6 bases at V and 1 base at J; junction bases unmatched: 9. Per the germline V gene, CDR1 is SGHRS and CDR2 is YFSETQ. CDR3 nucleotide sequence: TGCGCCAGCACCTTCAGGGAGCGGGGGGGCACAGATACGCAGTATTTT. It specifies CASTFRERGGTDTQYF.

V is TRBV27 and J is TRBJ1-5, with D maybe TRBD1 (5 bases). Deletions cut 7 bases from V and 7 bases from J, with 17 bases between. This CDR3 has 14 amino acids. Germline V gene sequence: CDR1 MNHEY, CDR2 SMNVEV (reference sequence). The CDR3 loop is CASNRWGVGQPQHF. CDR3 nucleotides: TGTGCCAGCAATCGCTGGGGGGTCGGACAGCCCCAGCATTTT.

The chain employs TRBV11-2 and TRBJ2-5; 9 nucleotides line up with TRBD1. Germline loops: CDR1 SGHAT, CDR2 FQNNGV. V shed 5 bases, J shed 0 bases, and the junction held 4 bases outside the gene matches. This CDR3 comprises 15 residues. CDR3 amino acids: CASSPGTGNQETQYF. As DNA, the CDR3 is TGTGCCAGCAGCCCAGGGACAGGGAACCAAGAGACCCAGTACTTC.

DNA of the CDR3: TGCAGCGTCCTGGGGGACTCTAACTATGGCTACACCTTC. Protein product: CSVLGDSNYGYTF. The chain has TRBV29-1 and TRBJ1-2, with D perhaps TRBD1 (5 bases). Germline loops: CDR1 SQVTM, CDR2 ANQGSEA. The V gene lost 6 bases and the J gene lost 0 bases, with 11 bases spanning the gap. The CDR3 is 13 residues long.

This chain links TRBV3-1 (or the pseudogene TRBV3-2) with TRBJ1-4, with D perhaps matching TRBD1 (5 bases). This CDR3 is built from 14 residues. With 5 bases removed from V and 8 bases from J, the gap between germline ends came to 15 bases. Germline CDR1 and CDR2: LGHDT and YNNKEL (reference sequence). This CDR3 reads CASSFRGTGEKLFF. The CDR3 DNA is TGTGCCAGCAGCTTCAGAGGGACTGGGGAAAAACTGTTTTTT.

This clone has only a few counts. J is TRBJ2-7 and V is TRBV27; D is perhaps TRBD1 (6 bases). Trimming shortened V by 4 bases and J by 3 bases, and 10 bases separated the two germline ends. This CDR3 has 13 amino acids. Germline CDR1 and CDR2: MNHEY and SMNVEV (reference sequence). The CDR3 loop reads CASSSADSYEQYF. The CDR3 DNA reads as TGTGCCAGCAGTTCCGCGGACAGCTACGAGCAGTACTTC.

CDR3 DNA: TGTGCCAGCAGCAAACAGGGGGGTTTAAGGACTGAAGCTTTCTTT. It specifies CASSKQGGLRTEAFF. The chain joins TRBV7-2 to TRBJ1-1; 8 nucleotides match TRBD1. The CDR3 is 15 residues long. The V gene's germline CDR1 is SGHTA and CDR2 FQGNSA. V trimming: 5 bases; J trimming: 5 bases; junction bases outside the gene matches: 10.

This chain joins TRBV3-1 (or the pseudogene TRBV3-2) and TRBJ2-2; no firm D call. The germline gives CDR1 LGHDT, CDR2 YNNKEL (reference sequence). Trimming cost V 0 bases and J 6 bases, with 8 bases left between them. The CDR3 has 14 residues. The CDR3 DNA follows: TGTGCCAGCAGCCAAGATTTCCAGGCCGGGGAGCTGTTTTTT. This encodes CASSQDFQAGELFF.

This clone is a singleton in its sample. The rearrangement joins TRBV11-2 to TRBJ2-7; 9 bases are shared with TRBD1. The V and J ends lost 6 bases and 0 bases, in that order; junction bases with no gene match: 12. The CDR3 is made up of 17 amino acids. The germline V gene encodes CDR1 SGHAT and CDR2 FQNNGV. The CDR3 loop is CASSTFPGTGTSYEQYF. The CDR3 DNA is TGTGCCAGCAGTACCTTCCCCGGGACAGGGACCTCCTACGAGCAGTACTTC.

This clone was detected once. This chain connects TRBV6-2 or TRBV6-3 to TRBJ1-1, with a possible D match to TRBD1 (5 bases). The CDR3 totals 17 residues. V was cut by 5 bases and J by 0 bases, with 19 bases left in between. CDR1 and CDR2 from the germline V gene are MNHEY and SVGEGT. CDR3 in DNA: TGTGCCAGCAGTGGAGAAGGGGCGGAACTAATGAACACTGAAGCTTTCTTT. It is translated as CASSGEGAELMNTEAFF.

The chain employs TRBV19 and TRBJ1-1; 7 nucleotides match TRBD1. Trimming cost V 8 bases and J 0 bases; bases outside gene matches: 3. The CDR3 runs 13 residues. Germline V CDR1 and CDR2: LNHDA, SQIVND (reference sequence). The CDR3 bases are TGTGCCAGTGGACAGGCGATGAACACTGAAGCTTTCTTT. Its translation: CASGQAMNTEAFF.

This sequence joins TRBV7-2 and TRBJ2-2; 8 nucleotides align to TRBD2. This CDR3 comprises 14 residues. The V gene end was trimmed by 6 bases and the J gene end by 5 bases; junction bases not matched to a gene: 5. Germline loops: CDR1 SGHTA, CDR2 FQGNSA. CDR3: CASRIAGTTGELFF. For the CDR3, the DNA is TGTGCCAGCAGAATAGCGGGGACTACCGGGGAGCTGTTTTTT.

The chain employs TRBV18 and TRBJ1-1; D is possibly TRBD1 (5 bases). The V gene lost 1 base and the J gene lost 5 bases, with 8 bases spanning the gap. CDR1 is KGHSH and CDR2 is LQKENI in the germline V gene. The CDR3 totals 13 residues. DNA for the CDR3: TGTGCCAGCTCACCACGCCAGGGAACTGAAGCTTTCTTT. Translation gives CASSPRQGTEAFF.